The 9 T cell receptor beta chains given below trace back to one sample, sequenced in a study of blood T cell repertoires in COVID-19. Method: immunoSEQ multiplex PCR; TCRdb's copy keeps in-frame clones and lacks some. The table lists some 140,000 clones, roughly 78% of them singletons, with around 1.7% in the top ten. Material for sequencing was peripheral blood. Receptors were obtained from a man older than 75 with acute or convalescent COVID-19.

CDR3 nucleotide sequence: TGTGCCAGCTCGTCGGGAGGCACAGATACGCAGTATTTT. Translation: CASSSGGTDTQYF. V is TRBV6-6 and J is TRBJ2-3, with a tentative D call TRBD2 (6 bases). V shed 8 bases and J shed 1 base, with 10 bases lying between them. The germline gives CDR1 MNHNY, CDR2 SVGAGI (reference sequence). The CDR3 has 13 amino acids.

The genes are TRBV7-9 and TRBJ1-6, with 9 bases matching TRBD1. The germline V gene encodes CDR1 SEHNR and CDR2 FQNEAQ (reference sequence). The CDR3 has 13 amino acids. The V segment lost 5 bases and the J segment 9 bases; nucleotides outside the gene matches: 2. The CDR3, as DNA: TGTGCCAGCAGCCTGGACAGGGGTTCACCCCTCCACTTT. The encoded protein is CASSLDRGSPLHF. Supplemented by reference TRBV7-9 and TRBJ1-6, the full variable domain reads DTGVSQNPRHKITKRGQNVTFRCDPISEHNRLYWYRQTLGQGPEFLTYFQNEAQLEKSRLLSDRFSAERPKGSFSTLEIQRTEQGDSAMYLCASSLDRGSPLHFGNGTRLTVT.

The genes are TRBV9 and TRBJ2-7; D is perhaps TRBD1 (5 bases). V was cut by 0 bases and J by 7 bases, with 14 bases left in between. This CDR3 is 14 amino acids long. Germline V CDR1 and CDR2: SGDLS, YYNGEE. The CDR3 DNA follows: TGTGCCAGCAGCGTAGCTACAGGCCTGGCGGAGCAGTACTTC. Translating it yields CASSVATGLAEQYF.

This clone has a handful of counts. The V call is TRBV11-3, the J call TRBJ2-5, with 8 bases identical to TRBD1. Germline V gives CDR1 SGHNT, CDR2 YENEEA. This CDR3 contains 14 residues. J was trimmed by 2 bases and V by 5 bases; bases with no gene match: 4. The CDR3 spells CASSRDRGQETQYF. Written as DNA, the CDR3 is TGTGCCAGCAGCCGAGACAGGGGACAAGAGACCCAGTACTTC.

The chain carries TRBV6-5 and TRBJ2-3; 9 bases are a match to TRBD2. In germline, CDR1 is MNHEY, CDR2 SVGAGI. CDR3 length equals 15 residues. V dropped 4 bases and J dropped 1; count of bases not matched to a gene: 3. The CDR3 spells CASSWRGGGTDTQYF. The CDR3 DNA reads as TGTGCCAGCAGTTGGCGGGGGGGCGGCACAGATACGCAGTATTTT.

The V and J genes are TRBV7-3 and TRBJ2-3; D gene uncertain. Germline V lookup: CDR1 SGHTA, CDR2 FQGTGA. Trimming removed 4 bases at V and 14 bases at J, with 13 bases between. The CDR3 loop spans 11 amino acids. CDR3 DNA: TGTGCCAGCAGCTCCGGGTCCCATCTGTATTTT. The encoded protein is CASSSGSHLYF.

In nucleotides, the CDR3 is TGTGCCAGCAGCTTAGCGGGGGGGTCCTACAATGAGCAGTTCTTC. Amino acids: CASSLAGGSYNEQFF. V is TRBV11-2 and J is TRBJ2-1, with 8 bases aligning to TRBD2. The CDR3 consists of 15 residues. Unmatched junction bases numbered 0, after V lost 1 base and J lost 1 base. CDR1 SGHAT and CDR2 FQNNGV come from the germline V gene. Together with reference TRBV11-2 and TRBJ2-1, the CDR3 gives the full variable domain: EAGVAQSPRYKIIEKRQSVAFWCNPISGHATLYWYQQILGQGPKLLIQFQNNGVVDDSQLPKDRFSAERLKGVDSTLKIQPAKLEDSAVYLCASSLAGGSYNEQFFGPGTRLTVL.

The chain couples TRBV29-1 to TRBJ2-7; TRBD2 is a possible D gene (6 bases). Germline lookup yields CDR1 SQVTM and CDR2 ANQGSEA. The CDR3 has 12 residues. With 6 bases removed from V and 5 bases from J, the gap between germline ends came to 14 bases. In nucleotides, the CDR3 is TGCAGCGTCTCTGGGGGGAGCCACGAGCAGTACTTC. Encoded protein: CSVSGGSHEQYF.

The chain couples TRBV2 to TRBJ2-4, with TRBD1 as a possible D gene (5 bases). This CDR3 is 11 amino acids long. Germline V CDR1 and CDR2: SNHLY, FYNNEI. V was pared by 2 bases and J by 13 bases, with 9 bases between. CDR3 residues: CASSEQGTQYF. In DNA, the CDR3 is TGTGCCAGCAGTGAACAGGGAACGCAGTACTTC.